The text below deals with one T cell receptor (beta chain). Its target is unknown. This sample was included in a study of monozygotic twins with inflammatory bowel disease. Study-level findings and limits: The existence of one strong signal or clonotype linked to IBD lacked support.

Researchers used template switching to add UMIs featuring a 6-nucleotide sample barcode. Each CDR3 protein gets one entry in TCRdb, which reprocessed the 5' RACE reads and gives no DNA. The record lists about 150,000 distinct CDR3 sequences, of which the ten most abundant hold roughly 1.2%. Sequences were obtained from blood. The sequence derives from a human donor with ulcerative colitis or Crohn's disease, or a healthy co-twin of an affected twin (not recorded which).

CDR3 sequence: CASSRMGPSNQPQHF. This chain uses TRBV27 with TRBJ1-5. This CDR3 region has 15 residues. CDR1 MNHEY and CDR2 SMNVEV come from the germline V gene (reference sequence).